One and the same sample provided the 15 T cell receptor beta chains below, sequenced in a study of breast tumors, draining lymph nodes, adjacent tissues. Each CDR3 protein gets one entry after TCRdb re-called the multiplex PCR reads with MiXCR. Counted here are 150,000 to 200,000 distinct CDR3 sequences, 30% to 35% occurring once; the ten biggest clones make up around 4.5%. The lymph nodes were axillary draining lymph nodes from breast cancer patients. The sequencing input was axillary lymph node tissue. The source of these receptors is a female donor with breast cancer. Some clones in this sample may be carry-over from other donors' samples.

Ten or more counts support this clonotype. The chain employs TRBV7-8 and TRBJ2-3, with 7 bases fitting TRBD2. The germline gives CDR1 SGHVS, CDR2 FQNEAQ. The CDR3 has 16 residues. The J segment lost 4 bases and the V segment lost 3 bases, leaving 10 bases of the junction unmatched. This chain's CDR3 is CASSFGEGRRADTQYF. Written as DNA, the CDR3 is TGTGCCAGCAGCTTCGGGGAGGGCCGCAGGGCAGATACGCAGTATTTT.

This clonotype is a singleton in its sample. This chain uses TRBV7-8 with TRBJ2-6, with D unresolved. Trimming cost V 4 bases and J 4 bases, with 26 bases left between them. Germline assignment: CDR1 SGHVS and CDR2 FQNEAQ. CDR3 size: 20 residues. The CDR3 sequence is CASSSIRSYARGPGANVLTF. The DNA for the CDR3 is TGTGCCAGCAGCTCCATCCGGTCGTATGCGCGCGGTCCCGGGGCCAACGTCCTGACTTTC.

The V call is TRBV24-1, the J call TRBJ1-4; the match to TRBD1 covers 12 bases. CDR1 KGHDR and CDR2 SFDVKD come from the germline V gene. V was clipped by 2 bases and J by 11 bases; unmatched bases: 8. The CDR3 has 16 amino acids. The CDR3 DNA sequence: TGTGCCACCAGTGATTCCGGGACAGGGGGCATGTGGAAACTGTTTTTT. Translation: CATSDSGTGGMWKLFF.

A remark on this clonotype: At one boundary the junction diverges from the germline segment, which might be a read error. This chain connects TRBV2 to TRBJ2-3; 12 bases agree with TRBD2. The CDR3 spans 16 residues. Germline V gives CDR1 SNHLY, CDR2 FYNNEI. The CDR3 reads CASSGTSGASTDMQYF. The DNA for the CDR3 is TGTGCCAGCAGTGGGACTAGCGGGGCTAGCACAGATATGCAGTATTTT.

This clonotype showed up many times. The chain carries TRBV4-2 and TRBJ2-1, with D unclear. This CDR3 has 13 amino acids. Trimming pared 1 base from V and 6 bases from J, leaving 7 bases between. Germline V CDR1 and CDR2: LGHNA, YNFKEQ. CDR3 region: CASSQAPGNEQFF. In nucleotides, the CDR3 is TGTGCCAGCAGCCAAGCCCCTGGCAATGAGCAGTTCTTC.

This clonotype was counted ten times or more. This sequence joins TRBV15 and TRBJ1-2, with 9 bases matching TRBD1. CDR1 and CDR2 from the germline V gene are LNHNV and YYDKDF (reference sequence). CDR3 length: 14 amino acids. V shed 6 bases and J 4 bases; nucleotides not matched to a gene: 6. The DNA for the CDR3 is TGTGCCACCAGTCCGGACAGGGGCAGCTATGGCTACACCTTC. This gives the protein CATSPDRGSYGYTF.

The sample holds many counts of this clonotype. The J gene is TRBJ2-1, the V gene TRBV7-6, with 7 bases aligning to TRBD2. The junction had 5 bases not matched to a gene; V was cut back by 5 bases and J by 7 bases. Germline V lookup: CDR1 SGHVS, CDR2 FNYEAQ. The CDR3 length is 13 residues. The CDR3 region is CASSREDSNEQFF. The CDR3 DNA reads as TGTGCCAGCAGCCGGGAGGACTCAAATGAGCAGTTCTTC.

This chain uses TRBV20-1 with TRBJ1-4; possible D gene TRBD1, 6 bases. The ends were cut back, 0 bases at V and 8 bases at J, with 13 bases in the middle. The V gene's germline CDR1 is DFQATT and CDR2 SNEGSKA (reference sequence). CDR3 length: 14 amino acids. CDR3 residues: CSARDAEGGEKLFF. CDR3 DNA sequence: TGCAGTGCTAGAGACGCGGAAGGGGGGGAAAAACTGTTTTTT.

About this clonotype itself: This sequence may be a read error, since a much larger clone differs from it by one base. The rearrangement joins TRBV4-1 to TRBJ2-1; no firm D call. Trimming took off 2 bases at V and 2 bases at J, with 16 bases between the two ends. Germline V gene data show CDR1 as MGHRA and CDR2 as YSYEKL. The CDR3 totals 17 residues. The CDR3 DNA reads TGCGCCAGCAGCCAAAAGGAGATCCGCAGCCCCTACAATGAGCAGTTCTTC. It yields the protein CASSQKEIRSPYNEQFF.

This clonotype was counted many times. The J gene is TRBJ1-5, the V gene TRBV20-1; TRBD1 matches at 7 bases. This CDR3 is 14 amino acids long. Germline trimming cut 3 bases from V and 2 bases from J; bases unmatched to any gene: 4. The germline gives CDR1 DFQATT, CDR2 SNEGSKA (reference sequence). The CDR3 sequence: CSASPGQGNQPQHF. The CDR3 nucleotides read TGCAGTGCTAGCCCCGGACAGGGCAATCAGCCCCAGCATTTT.

This clonotype was recorded many times. J is TRBJ2-2 and V is TRBV7-2, with TRBD2 matching 12 bases. V shed 8 bases and J 7 bases; nucleotides not matched to a gene: 5. This CDR3 has 14 residues. CDR1 is SGHTA, CDR2 FQGNSA, per germline. CDR3 sequence: CASGTSGLVGELFF. In nucleotides, the CDR3 is TGTGCCAGCGGGACTAGCGGGCTGGTCGGGGAGCTGTTTTTT.

The chain combines TRBV6-2 or TRBV6-3 with TRBJ2-5; 14 bases align to TRBD2. The CDR3 has 15 amino acids. J lost 3 bases, V lost 7 bases, and 4 bases had no gene match. The germline CDR1 and CDR2 sequences are MNHEY and SVGEGT. The CDR3 spells CASTRGLAGEETQYF. DNA for the CDR3: TGTGCCAGCACCCGGGGACTAGCGGGGGAAGAGACCCAGTACTTC.

A note on this clonotype: This clone may be a read error of a much larger clone one base away. V gene TRBV13 combines with J gene TRBJ2-5; TRBD2 agrees at 8 bases. CDR1 is PRHDT and CDR2 is FYEKMQ in the germline V gene (reference sequence). The ends lost 4 bases at V and 2 bases at J; junction bases unmatched: 3. This CDR3 spans 14 amino acids. For the CDR3, the DNA is TGTGCCAGCAGCTCACCGGGGGGGCAAGAGACCCAGTACTTC. This encodes CASSSPGGQETQYF.

The chain has TRBV19 and TRBJ1-3; D unclear. Per the germline V gene, CDR1 is LNHDA and CDR2 is SQIVND (reference sequence). Trimming pared 7 bases from V and 0 bases from J, leaving 25 bases between. The CDR3 length is 19 residues. The CDR3, as DNA: TGTGCCAGTACCAAATCTTCCTTTAGTAGAACAAGCTCTGGAAACACCATATATTTT. It encodes CASTKSSFSRTSSGNTIYF.

This clonotype was picked up many times. Given a much more abundant clone one base away, this may be a read error. The chain uses TRBV29-1 and TRBJ2-5; possible D gene TRBD2, 5 bases. CDR1 is SQVTM, CDR2 ANQGSEA, per germline. The length of the CDR3 is 12 residues. The CDR3 spells CSVEEYQEAQYF. The CDR3 coding sequence is TGCAGCGTGGAGGAGTACCAAGAGGCCCAGTACTTC.